This T cell receptor (beta chain) was identified in a study of T cells in Graves' hyperthyroidism and ophthalmopathy. RNA transcripts served as the template for amplifying TCR beta CDR3 regions. HTBI primers were employed in a first-round RT-PCR of the TCR CDR3. MiXCR was run by TCRdb on the multiplex PCR reads, yielding one entry per CDR3 protein. Of roughly 290,000 distinct CDR3 sequences listed, 12% to 15% are singletons. Trimming shortened V by 0 bases and J by 1 base, and 14 bases separated the two germline ends. Germline CDR1 MNHEY, CDR2 SMNVEV (reference sequence). The CDR3 extends over 17 amino acids.

The chain links TRBV27 to TRBJ2-3; D unclear. The clonotype comes from a woman aged 40 to 50 with Graves' hyperthyroidism. The sequenced material came from blood. The CDR3 sequence: CASSLSVEAVRTDTQYF. Here the CDR3 DNA reads TGTGCCAGCAGTTTATCGGTAGAGGCGGTCCGCACAGATACGCAGTATTTT.